Shown below are 25 T cell receptor beta chains from a single sample sequenced in a study of T cells in Graves' hyperthyroidism and ophthalmopathy. Researchers took RNA transcripts and amplified the TCR beta CDR3 regions from them. When the TCR CDR3 underwent first-round RT-PCR, the HTBI primer set was used. TCRdb reprocessed the multiplex PCR reads via MiXCR and lists one record per CDR3 protein. The sample has fewer than 550,000 distinct CDR3 sequences, roughly 24% seen once. The sample taken for sequencing was blood. These receptors originate from a woman aged 25 to 39 with Graves' ophthalmopathy.

With respect to this clonotype: Given a much more abundant clone one base away, this may be a read error. CDR3 sequence reads: CASSPESDGTGFYGYTF. In DNA, the CDR3 is TGTGCCAGCAGTCCGGAGTCCGACGGGACAGGGTTCTATGGCTACACCTTC. The chain is built from TRBV12-3 or TRBV12-4 and TRBJ1-2; the match to TRBD1 covers 9 bases. J was trimmed by 4 bases and V by 5 bases; bases with no gene match: 14. This CDR3 is 17 amino acids long.

This clonotype was counted many times. V and J are TRBV2 and TRBJ2-5, with D perhaps TRBD1 or TRBD2 (5 bases each). The germline V gene has CDR1 SNHLY and CDR2 FYNNEI. CDR3 length: 12 residues. V was shortened by 9 bases and J by 2 bases, with 10 bases between the two germline ends. The CDR3 loop is CASWGRQETQYF. CDR3 bases: TGTGCCAGTTGGGGACGTCAAGAGACCCAGTACTTC.

The V gene is TRBV25-1, the J gene TRBJ1-2, with D perhaps TRBD1 (5 bases). V was trimmed by 2 bases and J by 4 bases, leaving 8 bases between them. The CDR3 has 13 residues. Per germline, CDR1 MGHDK and CDR2 SYGVNS. The CDR3 DNA sequence: TGTGCCAGCAGTGAAAGGACAACCTATGGCTACACCTTC. Its protein is CASSERTTYGYTF.

The chain recombines TRBV24-1 with TRBJ2-7; 7 nucleotides agree with TRBD1. J gave up 4 bases and V 3 bases, and 2 bases lay outside the gene matches. The germline V gene has CDR1 KGHDR and CDR2 SFDVKD. This CDR3 region has 13 residues. CDR3 in DNA: TGTGCCACCAGTGATCCGACAGGGTACGAGCAGTACTTC. It is translated as CATSDPTGYEQYF.

A remark on this clonotype: A much more abundant neighbour one base away suggests this may be a read error. This rearrangement joins TRBV11-2 to TRBJ2-7, with D possibly matching TRBD2 (8 bases). Germline CDR1 is SGHAT and CDR2 is FQNNGV. The CDR3 spans 17 residues. This CDR3 reads CSSSPRGRGTSTYEQYF. The CDR3 DNA follows: TGTTCCAGCAGCCCCCGGGGCAGGGGGACTAGTACCTACGAGCAGTACTTC.

This clonotype was counted many times. The chain employs TRBV6-2 or TRBV6-3 and TRBJ1-1; no clear D. The CDR3 spans 15 residues. Germline CDR1 reads MNHEY; CDR2 reads SVGEGT. Trimming pared 0 bases from V and 3 bases from J, leaving 11 bases between. CDR3 sequence: CASSYSNGVDTEAFF. The CDR3 bases are TGTGCCAGCAGTTACTCGAATGGGGTCGACACTGAAGCTTTCTTT.

The chain combines TRBV30 with TRBJ1-6, with D uncertain. Trimming took off 0 bases at V and 12 bases at J, with 9 bases between the two ends. Germline V gene sequence: CDR1 GTSNPN, CDR2 SVGIG (reference sequence). The CDR3 has 12 residues. CDR3 sequence (DNA): TGTGCCTGGAGTGTACCCGGCGGACCCCTCCACTTT. Protein sequence: CAWSVPGGPLHF.

This clonotype showed up just a few times. This chain joins TRBV29-1 and TRBJ2-7, with 8 bases identical to TRBD1. The CDR3 is made up of 16 amino acids. Germline V gene data show CDR1 as SQVTM and CDR2 as ANQGSEA. The junction had 17 bases not matched to a gene; V was cut back by 5 bases and J by 5 bases. The CDR3 region is CSVLLIGRQGNDEQYF. CDR3 coding DNA: TGCAGCGTTCTTCTGATCGGTAGACAGGGGAACGACGAGCAGTACTTC.

This clonotype showed up many times. The chain recombines TRBV25-1 with TRBJ2-2; 10 positions match TRBD1. Unmatched junction bases numbered 9, after V lost 7 bases and J lost 4 bases. Germline loops: CDR1 MGHDK, CDR2 SYGVNS. The CDR3 sequence is 16 residues long. CDR3 coding DNA: TGTGCCAGCACCCCCCTCAGGACAGGGGGCACCGGGGAGCTGTTTTTT. This codes for CASTPLRTGGTGELFF.

This clonotype was counted many times. V is TRBV28 and J is TRBJ2-5; 7 bases are shared with TRBD1. Germline V gene sequence: CDR1 MDHEN, CDR2 SYDVKM. J was trimmed by 2 bases and V by 4 bases; bases with no gene match: 10. The CDR3 is 16 residues long. DNA for the CDR3: TGTGCCAGCAGTTCTACCGGGACAGCATTACAAGAGACCCAGTACTTC. The encoded protein is CASSSTGTALQETQYF.

There are a few counts of this clonotype. This chain joins TRBV27 and TRBJ2-7; 9 bases map to TRBD2. The V gene end was trimmed by 6 bases and the J gene end by 2 bases; junction bases not matched to a gene: 8. The CDR3 sequence is 15 residues long. Germline V CDR1 and CDR2: MNHEY, SMNVEV (reference sequence). The CDR3 spells CASSEVSGGTYEQYF. CDR3 coding DNA: TGTGCCAGCAGCGAGGTTAGCGGGGGTACCTACGAGCAGTACTTC.

Many counts were recorded for this clonotype. The chain combines TRBV11-1 with TRBJ1-1, with TRBD1 identical over 9 bases. The CDR3 totals 17 residues. J lost 3 bases, V lost 1 base, and 9 bases had no gene match. Germline loops: CDR1 SGHAT, CDR2 FQDESV (reference sequence). Here the CDR3 DNA reads TGTGCCAGCAGCTTAGTTGGACAGGGGCTTCGCTACACTGAAGCTTTCTTT. Amino acids: CASSLVGQGLRYTEAFF.

This clonotype was recorded many times. The chain uses TRBV20-1 and TRBJ1-1; D is uncertain. The CDR3 is made up of 13 amino acids. Per the germline V gene, CDR1 is DFQATT and CDR2 is SNEGSKA (reference sequence). The DNA for the CDR3 is TGCAGCCTCAAGAGGGCCGGGCACACTGAAGCTTTCTTT. Its protein is CSLKRAGHTEAFF.

The table lists this clonotype with many counts. V is TRBV15 and J is TRBJ2-7; 8 bases are shared with TRBD2. Germline V gene data show CDR1 as LNHNV and CDR2 as YYDKDF (reference sequence). V lost 1 base to trimming and J lost 6 bases; unmatched junction nucleotides: 11. The CDR3 runs to 16 residues. In DNA, the CDR3 is TGTGCCACCAGCAGAGGGGCCGGCAGGGCGGGAGGCGAGCAGTACTTC. This translates into CATSRGAGRAGGEQYF.

In this sample, this clonotype turned up once. The V gene is TRBV6-5, the J gene TRBJ1-3; a weak D match, TRBD1 (5 bases). The germline CDR1 and CDR2 sequences are MNHEY and SVGAGI. The V and J ends lost 4 bases and 0 bases respectively, with 13 bases between them. The CDR3 runs 16 residues. CDR3 sequence (DNA): TGTGCCAGCAGTTCATTGGACACTACCTCTGGAAACACCATATATTTT. It specifies CASSSLDTTSGNTIYF.

The rearrangement joins TRBV19 to TRBJ2-1; D is perhaps TRBD1 (5 bases). Trimming took 3 bases from V and 4 from J, leaving 10 bases between them. The CDR3 is made up of 14 amino acids. CDR1 and CDR2 from the germline V gene are LNHDA and SQIVND (reference sequence). In DNA form, the CDR3 reads TGTGCCAGTAGTATTAAGAAGGGGTACAATGAGCAGTTCTTC. It codes for CASSIKKGYNEQFF.

This clonotype was seen ten or more times. V is TRBV27 and J is TRBJ2-2; TRBD1 is a possible D gene (6 bases). Germline CDR1 and CDR2: MNHEY and SMNVEV (reference sequence). V gave up 3 bases and J gave up 4 bases, with 12 bases separating them. This CDR3 contains 15 residues. DNA for the CDR3: TGTGCCAGCAGTTTCTATTCAGGGGTCACCGGGGAGCTGTTTTTT. Its protein is CASSFYSGVTGELFF.

In its sample, this clonotype was seen many times. The chain is built from TRBV28 and TRBJ2-6; D uncertain. The V and J ends lost 2 bases and 0 bases respectively, with 14 bases between them. The germline gives CDR1 MDHEN, CDR2 SYDVKM. CDR3 length: 18 amino acids. CDR3 coding DNA: TGTGCCAGCAGTTTAGTCAGCGTAATTTCCTCTGGGGCCAACGTCCTGACTTTC. It is translated as CASSLVSVISSGANVLTF.

J is TRBJ2-7 and V is TRBV6-1, with a possible D match to TRBD1 (5 bases). This CDR3 region has 12 residues. The germline gives CDR1 MNHNS, CDR2 SASEGT. Between the trimmed V and J ends, which lost 6 bases and 4 bases, there was a span of 10 bases. The CDR3 loop reads CASSLTEYEQYF. In DNA form, the CDR3 reads TGTGCCAGCAGCCTGACAGAGTACGAGCAGTACTTC.

Only a few counts were recorded for this clonotype. The V gene is TRBV12-3 or TRBV12-4, the J gene TRBJ2-7; D uncertain. The CDR3 has 13 amino acids. The V and J ends lost 3 bases and 2 bases respectively, with 8 bases between them. Here the CDR3 DNA reads TGTGCCAGCAGTTTGGTGACAACCTACGAGCAGTACTTC. Translation: CASSLVTTYEQYF.

A note on this clonotype: Being one base from a much bigger clone, this may be a read error. The CDR3 DNA reads as TGTGCCAGCAGTACACTTGACAGGGCCGGGGAGCTGTTTTTT. This sequence encodes CASSTLDRAGELFF. J is TRBJ2-2 and V is TRBV12-3 or TRBV12-4; TRBD1 aligns across 7 bases. This CDR3 has 14 residues. Germline trimming cut 5 bases from V and 6 bases from J; bases unmatched to any gene: 6.

This clonotype came up many times. This sequence joins TRBV6-5 and TRBJ1-2; no firm D call. The length of the CDR3 is 12 residues. Trimming shortened V by 0 bases and J by 9 bases, and 8 bases separated the two germline ends. The germline gives CDR1 MNHEY, CDR2 SVGAGI. CDR3: CASSYSGERYTF. For the CDR3, the DNA is TGTGCCAGCAGTTACTCGGGCGAGCGCTACACCTTC.

This clonotype has ten or more counts. V usage is TRBV20-1 and J usage is TRBJ1-2, with D maybe TRBD1 (5 bases). This CDR3 contains 16 residues. CDR1 and CDR2 (germline): DFQATT, SNEGSKA (reference sequence). V was shortened by 2 bases and J by 1 base, with 17 bases between the two germline ends. The CDR3 region has the DNA TGCAGTGCTAGACACCTTCACAGGTTGCGTAACTATGGCTACACCTTC. Its translation: CSARHLHRLRNYGYTF.

Many counts were recorded for this clonotype. This chain uses TRBV27 with TRBJ2-2; D is ambiguous. The CDR3 runs 13 residues. CDR1 is MNHEY and CDR2 is SMNVEV in the germline V gene (reference sequence). V was shortened by 8 bases and J by 0 bases, with 7 bases between the two germline ends. CDR3 sequence reads: CASHRANTGELFF. The CDR3 region has the DNA TGTGCCAGCCATCGGGCGAACACCGGGGAGCTGTTTTTT.

The CDR3 DNA sequence: TGTGCCAGCAGCCCACGCGCCTCTCGGACAGGGATCTCCTACGAGCAGTACTTC. It encodes CASSPRASRTGISYEQYF. The genes are TRBV13 and TRBJ2-7; TRBD1 aligns across 8 bases. CDR1 and CDR2 from the germline V gene are PRHDT and FYEKMQ (reference sequence). With V trimmed by 5 bases and J by 0 bases, 15 bases remained unmatched. This CDR3 has 18 amino acids.